The 20 T cell receptor beta chains below all came from one sample that was sequenced in a study of cytomegalovirus exposure and HLA in healthy donors. PCR employed 60 Vbeta and 13 Jbeta primers. The table came from immunoSEQ multiplex PCR; TCRdb's copy has only in-frame clones and leaves some out. The top ten hold more than 1.3% of the sample, which has fewer than 200,000 clones, approximately 71% seen once. Sequencing was carried out using PBMCs. The receptors here all came from a girl under 18 in good health and CMV-seronegative.

V is TRBV12-5 and J is TRBJ2-7, with TRBD1 matching 7 bases. After removal of 7 bases from V and 5 bases from J, the junction contained 11 bases not matched to a gene. CDR1 and CDR2 from the germline V gene are LGHNT and FRNRAP. The CDR3 totals 14 residues. DNA of the CDR3: TGTGCTAGTGTTGAGACAGGGTCGCGCCACGAGCAGTACTTC. This codes for CASVETGSRHEQYF.

This clone was seen more than once but under ten times. The chain couples TRBV6-5 to TRBJ2-1; perhaps TRBD2 as D (6 bases). CDR1 is MNHEY, CDR2 SVGAGI, per germline. The V and J ends lost 2 bases and 7 bases respectively, with 12 bases between them. This CDR3 is built from 14 residues. CDR3 protein: CASSYTGLGNEQFF. The DNA of the CDR3 is TGTGCCAGCAGTTACACGGGACTGGGGAATGAGCAGTTCTTC.

The J gene is TRBJ1-4, the V gene TRBV5-8, with D unresolved. Between the trimmed V and J ends, which lost 0 bases and 5 bases, there was a span of 11 bases. From germline, CDR1 is SGHTS and CDR2 YDEGEE. This CDR3 has 15 amino acids. Here the CDR3 reads CASSLEAGRNEKLFF. CDR3 DNA: TGTGCCAGCAGCTTGGAAGCAGGAAGGAATGAAAAACTGTTTTTT.

The genes are TRBV10-1 and TRBJ1-1; 7 bases fit TRBD1. The germline CDR1 and CDR2 sequences are WNHNN and SYGVQD (reference sequence). The CDR3 length is 14 residues. The junction had 7 bases not matched to a gene; V was cut back by 4 bases and J by 5 bases. CDR3 DNA sequence: TGCGCCAGCAGTGTGGACAGGCGAAGTACTGAAGCTTTCTTT. Amino acids: CASSVDRRSTEAFF.

The genes are TRBV6-5 and TRBJ1-2; maybe TRBD1 (5 bases). The length of the CDR3 is 13 residues. Trimming took off 4 bases at V and 5 bases at J, with 11 bases between the two ends. Germline CDR1 MNHEY, CDR2 SVGAGI. The CDR3 loop is CASSLDKNYGYTF. DNA for the CDR3: TGTGCCAGCAGTTTGGACAAGAATTATGGCTACACCTTC.

J is TRBJ2-1 and V is TRBV19; 10 nucleotides line up with TRBD1. The CDR3 totals 17 residues. The V gene end was trimmed by 3 bases and the J gene end by 3 bases; junction bases not matched to a gene: 8. From germline, CDR1 is LNHDA and CDR2 SQIVND (reference sequence). The CDR3 sequence is CASSIYLTGGGYNEQFF. The DNA of the CDR3 is TGTGCCAGTAGTATTTACCTGACAGGGGGCGGCTACAATGAGCAGTTCTTC.

The chain uses TRBV7-8 and TRBJ1-1, with TRBD1 matching over 8 bases. The germline gives CDR1 SGHVS, CDR2 FQNEAQ. V trimming: 5 bases; J trimming: 0 bases; junction bases outside the gene matches: 8. There are 16 residues in the CDR3. Here the CDR3 reads CASSRAAGGMNTEAFF. The CDR3 DNA reads as TGTGCCAGCAGCCGGGCGGCAGGGGGCATGAACACTGAAGCTTTCTTT.

The chain couples TRBV9 to TRBJ1-4, with a weak D call TRBD1 (5 bases). The CDR3 extends over 15 amino acids. V was pared by 4 bases and J by 0 bases, with 10 bases between. Germline assignment: CDR1 SGDLS and CDR2 YYNGEE. The CDR3 protein is CASSPGVATNEKLFF. CDR3 nucleotide sequence: TGTGCCAGCAGCCCGGGGGTCGCAACTAATGAAAAACTGTTTTTT.

As for this clone: The same CDR3 also results from other DNA sequences found in this sample. J is TRBJ2-7 and V is TRBV5-1, with TRBD1 matching 9 bases. The V gene end was trimmed by 4 bases and the J gene end by 6 bases; junction bases not matched to a gene: 11. Germline lookup yields CDR1 SGHRS and CDR2 YFSETQ. This CDR3 contains 15 residues. CDR3 loop: CASSPTGTGYGEQYF. The CDR3 nucleotides are TGCGCCAGCAGCCCAACCGGGACAGGGTATGGCGAGCAGTACTTC.

The chain has TRBV30 and TRBJ1-4, with TRBD1 matching 8 bases. V gave up 0 bases and J gave up 7 bases; unmatched junction bases: 4. This CDR3 region has 14 residues. Germline V gene lookup returns CDR1 GTSNPN and CDR2 SVGIG (reference sequence). This CDR3 is CAWSVLQGAEKLFF. CDR3 nucleotide sequence: TGTGCCTGGAGTGTACTGCAGGGGGCTGAAAAACTGTTTTTT.

This clone was recorded only once. The V and J genes are TRBV18 and TRBJ2-1; TRBD2 agrees at 9 bases. The trim removed 4 bases at V and 6 bases at J, leaving 13 bases unmatched. The CDR3 sequence is 17 residues long. CDR1 and CDR2 from the germline V gene are KGHSH and LQKENI. The CDR3 DNA follows: TGTGCCAGCTCACTGCCGCCCCGGGGGCGGGGGGGCAATGAGCAGTTCTTC. This codes for CASSLPPRGRGGNEQFF.

The sample holds one count of this clone. The V call is TRBV6-1, the J call TRBJ2-7; 10 nucleotides line up with TRBD1. The CDR3 extends over 13 amino acids. The junction had 7 bases not matched to a gene; V was cut back by 9 bases and J by 5 bases. Germline CDR1 reads MNHNS; CDR2 reads SASEGT. CDR3 in DNA: TGTGCCAGGGGGACAGGGGCTTTGGACGAGCAGTACTTC. Translating gives CARGTGALDEQYF.

The CDR3 here is CASGLVTGTGVIGELFF. CDR3 DNA sequence: TGTGCTAGTGGTTTGGTTACCGGGACAGGGGTAATCGGGGAGCTGTTTTTT. The chain recombines TRBV12-5 with TRBJ2-2, with 10 bases that match TRBD1. CDR1 is LGHNT, CDR2 FRNRAP, per germline. After removal of 0 bases from V and 7 bases from J, the junction contained 8 bases not matched to a gene. The CDR3 length is 17 residues. Together with reference TRBV12-5 and TRBJ2-2, the CDR3 gives the full variable domain: DARVTQTPRHKVTEMGQEVTMRCQPILGHNTVFWYRQTMMQGLELLAYFRNRAPLDDSGMPKDRFSAEMPDATLATLKIQPSEPRDSAVYFCASGLVTGTGVIGELFFGEGSRLTVL.

A note on this clone: A read error may produce the germline difference seen at one junction end. V is TRBV19 and J is TRBJ2-7, with no clear D. Germline V CDR1 and CDR2: LNHDA, SQIVND (reference sequence). The CDR3 runs to 14 residues. The CDR3 nucleotides are TGTGCCAGTAGTCCCAGCGCTTCCTCCTACGAGCAGTGCTTC. It yields the protein CASSPSASSYEQCF.

The chain links TRBV7-9 to TRBJ2-3; 8 nucleotides line up with TRBD2. After removal of 6 bases from V and 3 bases from J, the junction contained 11 bases not matched to a gene. This CDR3 is built from 16 residues. The germline V gene encodes CDR1 SEHNR and CDR2 FQNEAQ (reference sequence). The CDR3 nucleotides read TGTGCCAGCAGTCTCTCGGGGGGGGCGCTTACAGATACGCAGTATTTT. This gives the protein CASSLSGGALTDTQYF.

The genes are TRBV30 and TRBJ1-5; TRBD1 matches 7 bases. Germline V gene data show CDR1 as GTSNPN and CDR2 as SVGIG (reference sequence). V was pared by 4 bases and J by 6 bases, with 9 bases of the junction left unmatched. The CDR3 is 14 residues long. CDR3 sequence (DNA): TGTGCCTGGATGTCCGGGGCAGGGGGTCAGCCCCAGCATTTT. As protein: CAWMSGAGGQPQHF.

The V gene is TRBV27, the J gene TRBJ1-5; TRBD1 matches 8 bases. V gave up 6 bases and J gave up 2 bases; unmatched junction bases: 0. The CDR3 is made up of 13 amino acids. Germline values: CDR1 MNHEY, CDR2 SMNVEV (reference sequence). The CDR3 DNA reads as TGTGCCAGCAGGACAGGGGGCAATCAGCCCCAGCATTTT. Its protein is CASRTGGNQPQHF.

CDR3: CASSSRGGHEQYF. CDR3 bases: TGTGCCAGCAGCTCTCGGGGGGGGCACGAGCAGTACTTC. The chain couples TRBV5-6 to TRBJ2-7; TRBD2 agrees at 8 bases. This CDR3 region has 13 residues. V lost 3 bases to trimming and J lost 5 bases; unmatched junction nucleotides: 4. From germline, CDR1 is SGHDT and CDR2 YYEEEE.

Only a few counts were recorded for this clone. The rearrangement links TRBV7-9 to TRBJ1-1; 9 bases are shared with TRBD1. V lost 5 bases to trimming and J lost 10 bases; unmatched junction nucleotides: 11. Germline values: CDR1 SEHNR, CDR2 FQNEAQ (reference sequence). The CDR3 is 14 residues long. The CDR3 is CASSIATGGPGAFF. For the CDR3, the DNA is TGTGCCAGCAGCATCGCCACAGGGGGCCCAGGAGCTTTCTTT.

This chain connects TRBV5-6 to TRBJ2-1; a weak D match, TRBD2 (6 bases). The CDR3 covers 13 residues. Germline lookup yields CDR1 SGHDT and CDR2 YYEEEE. V dropped 4 bases and J dropped 6 bases, with 11 bases sitting between them. The DNA of the CDR3 is TGTGCCAGCAGCCCGCGGGAAACCAATGAGCAGTTCTTC. Protein sequence: CASSPRETNEQFF. The full variable domain, its missing parts supplied by reference TRBV5-6 and TRBJ2-1, is DAGVTQSPTHLIKTRGQQVTLRCSPKSGHDTVSWYQQALGQGPQFIFQYYEEEERQRGNFPDRFSGHQFPNYSSELNVNALLLGDSALYLCASSPRETNEQFFGPGTRLTVL.